These 27 T cell receptor beta chains were all obtained from the same sample, sequenced in a study of T cells after yellow fever vaccination. TCRdb re-analysed the 5' RACE reads in MiXCR, keeping a single row per CDR3 protein. The sample lists over 100,000 distinct CDR3 sequences, 8% to 9.5% seen once, with approximately 24% in the top ten. The sequencing here drew on CD8+ T cells sorted from PBMCs, taken 45 days after the yellow fever booster vaccination. These receptors originate from a man younger than 45 who received the YFV17D yellow fever vaccine.

This clonotype was seen at least ten times. The DNA of the CDR3 is TGTGCTAGTGGTCCCCCCACAGGGGGCCAGAGGCAGTACTTC. Translating gives CASGPPTGGQRQYF. The rearrangement joins TRBV12-5 to TRBJ2-7, with 9 bases that match TRBD1. CDR3 length: 14 amino acids. V lost 5 bases to trimming and J lost 9 bases; unmatched junction nucleotides: 11. Germline CDR1 and CDR2: LGHNT and FRNRAP. The variable domain in full, completed from reference TRBV12-5 and TRBJ2-7, reads DARVTQTPRHKVTEMGQEVTMRCQPILGHNTVFWYRQTMMQGLELLAYFRNRAPLDDSGMPKDRFSAEMPDATLATLKIQPSEPRDSAVYFCASGPPTGGQRQYFGPGTRLTVT.

This clonotype was seen at least ten times. This rearrangement joins TRBV5-1 to TRBJ2-7, with D uncertain. CDR1 is SGHRS and CDR2 is YFSETQ in the germline V gene. CDR3 length: 13 amino acids. Trimming stripped 2 bases from V and 0 bases from J, with 6 bases between. In DNA form, the CDR3 reads TGCGCCAGCAGCTTTGGCAACTCCTACGAGCAGTACTTC. Amino acids: CASSFGNSYEQYF.

Ten or more counts support this clonotype. The rearrangement links TRBV7-6 to TRBJ2-2; 10 bases are shared with TRBD2. This CDR3 is 16 amino acids long. The V and J ends lost 5 bases and 5 bases, in that order; junction bases with no gene match: 8. CDR1 and CDR2 from the germline V gene are SGHVS and FNYEAQ. The CDR3, as DNA: TGTGCCAGCAGCCTCGAGCGGGAGGGGTCTACCGGGGAGCTGTTTTTT. This translates into CASSLEREGSTGELFF.

This clonotype was picked up a small number of times. The genes are TRBV2 and TRBJ2-5; 16 nucleotides agree with TRBD2. J lost 5 bases, V lost 6 bases, and 9 bases had no gene match. The CDR3 consists of 17 residues. CDR1 and CDR2 from the germline V gene are SNHLY and FYNNEI. CDR3 loop: CASSYGTSGRGQETQYF. Written as DNA, the CDR3 is TGTGCCAGCAGCTATGGGACTAGCGGGAGGGGGCAGGAGACCCAGTACTTC.

This clonotype showed up just a few times. The CDR3 loop is CASSLGVLDTQYF. CDR3 coding DNA: TGTGCCAGCAGCTTAGGGGTGCTGGATACGCAGTATTTT. The V and J genes are TRBV7-6 and TRBJ2-3; D call uncertain. The CDR3 spans 13 residues. Per the germline V gene, CDR1 is SGHVS and CDR2 is FNYEAQ. V dropped 1 base and J dropped 6 bases, with 8 bases sitting between them.

The table lists this clonotype with many counts. The chain employs TRBV29-1 and TRBJ1-1, with D unclear. Germline values: CDR1 SQVTM, CDR2 ANQGSEA. V shed 7 bases and J shed 11 bases, with 20 bases lying between them. The CDR3 contains 12 residues. The CDR3 DNA sequence: TGCAGCGCTTGGGCCCCGAAAGGGTATGCTTTCTTT. This encodes CSAWAPKGYAFF.

This clonotype occurred many times. The chain uses TRBV20-1 and TRBJ2-5; D possibly corresponds to TRBD2 (7 bases). The length of the CDR3 is 14 residues. The germline V and J ends were trimmed by 8 bases and 1 base, with 17 bases remaining between them. Germline V lookup: CDR1 DFQATT, CDR2 SNEGSKA (reference sequence). The CDR3 loop reads CSYYGGLGQETQYF. CDR3 coding DNA: TGCAGTTACTACGGGGGGCTCGGCCAAGAGACCCAGTACTTC.

The chain is built from TRBV7-2 and TRBJ2-1; D ambiguous. V shed 5 bases and J shed 6 bases, with 14 bases lying between them. The CDR3 consists of 14 residues. Germline V gene lookup returns CDR1 SGHTA and CDR2 FQGNSA. The CDR3 sequence is CASSPLGRSNEQFF. The DNA of the CDR3 is TGTGCCAGCAGCCCGCTTGGACGAAGCAATGAGCAGTTCTTC.

This clonotype was seen many times. The chain combines TRBV5-1 with TRBJ2-7, with 9 positions matching TRBD2. The CDR3 runs to 14 residues. Per germline, CDR1 SGHRS and CDR2 YFSETQ. The V segment lost 4 bases and the J segment 3 bases; nucleotides outside the gene matches: 5. The CDR3 protein is CASSISGSDYEQYF. In nucleotides, the CDR3 is TGCGCCAGCAGCATTAGCGGGAGTGACTACGAGCAGTACTTC.

For the CDR3, the DNA is TGCAGTGCTAGGCCGGCGAACACAGATACGCAGTATTTT. Encoded protein: CSARPANTDTQYF. The chain links TRBV20-1 to TRBJ2-3, with no clear D. The germline V and J ends were trimmed by 3 bases and 2 bases, with 9 bases remaining between them. The germline CDR1 and CDR2 sequences are DFQATT and SNEGSKA (reference sequence). The CDR3 totals 13 residues.

The table lists this clonotype with many counts. The chain has TRBV9 and TRBJ1-1; the D gene is possibly TRBD1 (5 bases). Germline V CDR1 and CDR2: SGDLS, YYNGEE. CDR3 size: 13 residues. The V and J ends lost 0 bases and 6 bases respectively, with 9 bases between them. The CDR3 DNA sequence: TGTGCCAGCAGCGTAGACAGGACTGCTGAAGCTTTCTTT. This translates into CASSVDRTAEAFF.

This rearrangement joins TRBV15 to TRBJ2-5; no reliable D call. Germline V gene lookup returns CDR1 LNHNV and CDR2 YYDKDF (reference sequence). CDR3 length equals 12 residues. Trimming took off 5 bases at V and 2 bases at J, with 6 bases between the two ends. The CDR3 loop is CATSGPQETQYF. In DNA form, the CDR3 reads TGTGCCACCAGCGGACCGCAAGAGACCCAGTACTTC.

This clonotype was detected many times. The V gene is TRBV2, the J gene TRBJ2-7; a weak D match, TRBD1 (6 bases). From germline, CDR1 is SNHLY and CDR2 FYNNEI. The length of the CDR3 is 15 residues. The V gene lost 1 base and the J gene lost 5 bases, with 15 bases spanning the gap. This CDR3 reads CASSEGQGLVHEQYF. DNA of the CDR3: TGTGCCAGCAGTGAAGGTCAGGGGCTAGTCCACGAGCAGTACTTC.

This clonotype was observed many times. The chain recombines TRBV29-1 with TRBJ1-2, with 8 bases that match TRBD1. This CDR3 is built from 13 residues. Germline-derived CDR1 and CDR2 are SQVTM and ANQGSEA. The V and J ends lost 4 bases and 2 bases, in that order; junction bases with no gene match: 3. The CDR3 region is CSVAAGGNYGYTF. Written as DNA, the CDR3 is TGCAGCGTTGCAGCAGGGGGCAACTATGGCTACACCTTC. Drawing the rest from reference TRBV29-1 and TRBJ1-2, the complete variable domain is SAVISQKPSRDICQRGTSLTIQCQVDSQVTMMFWYRQQPGQSLTLIATANQGSEATYESGFVIDKFPISRPNLTFSTLTVSNMSPEDSSIYLCSVAAGGNYGYTFGSGTRLTVV.

This clonotype was counted between two and nine times. The rearrangement uses TRBV20-1 and TRBJ2-1, with TRBD2 matching over 8 bases. The CDR3 consists of 15 residues. Unmatched junction bases numbered 6, after V lost 0 bases and J lost 5 bases. The germline V gene encodes CDR1 DFQATT and CDR2 SNEGSKA (reference sequence). The CDR3 DNA reads TGCAGTGCTAGAGATCCAGCGGGAGCCGACAATGAGCAGTTCTTC. Protein product: CSARDPAGADNEQFF.

This clonotype was seen repeatedly, ten times or more. The rearrangement uses TRBV27 and TRBJ2-3, with 7 nucleotides matching TRBD2. The V segment lost 5 bases and the J segment 6 bases; nucleotides outside the gene matches: 8. The CDR3 loop spans 14 amino acids. Germline values: CDR1 MNHEY, CDR2 SMNVEV (reference sequence). The CDR3, as DNA: TGTGCCAGCAGTCGGGACTACTCGCCGGATACGCAGTATTTT. Translating gives CASSRDYSPDTQYF.

This clonotype was counted ten times or more. The chain couples TRBV5-1 to TRBJ2-1; D is ambiguous. Germline CDR1 and CDR2: SGHRS and YFSETQ. The CDR3 has 12 amino acids. V lost 0 bases, J lost 8 bases, and 6 bases lay in between. CDR3 sequence: CASSLDVDEQFF. In DNA form, the CDR3 reads TGCGCCAGCAGCTTGGATGTCGATGAGCAGTTCTTC.

The chain carries TRBV10-2 and TRBJ2-7; 7 bases are a match to TRBD1. This CDR3 is built from 13 residues. Germline V gives CDR1 WSHSY, CDR2 SAAADI. V lost 7 bases, J lost 3 bases, and 6 bases stayed unmatched. This CDR3 is CASTQTGSYEQYF. CDR3 bases: TGCGCCAGCACCCAGACAGGGAGCTACGAGCAGTACTTC.

This clonotype was seen many times. The chain couples TRBV19 to TRBJ1-2; D remains ambiguous. V gave up 7 bases and J gave up 5 bases, with 14 bases separating them. This CDR3 is 13 amino acids long. Germline CDR1 is LNHDA and CDR2 is SQIVND (reference sequence). The CDR3 sequence is CASTFGTEYGYTF. CDR3 bases: TGTGCCAGTACCTTCGGTACGGAGTATGGCTACACCTTC.

This clonotype turned up a few times. The chain employs TRBV18 and TRBJ2-1, with 7 bases lining up with TRBD2. The CDR3 extends over 17 amino acids. V shed 2 bases and J 5 bases; nucleotides not matched to a gene: 12. Germline loops: CDR1 KGHSH, CDR2 LQKENI. The CDR3 nucleotides are TGTGCCAGCTCACCATGGGTAGAGCGGGGAAGACACAATGAGCAGTTCTTC. Amino acid sequence: CASSPWVERGRHNEQFF. The full variable domain, completed using reference TRBV18 and TRBJ2-1, is NAGVMQNPRHLVRRRGQEARLRCSPMKGHSHVYWYRQLPEEGLKFMVYLQKENIIDESGMPKERFSAEFPKEGPSILRIQQVVRGDSAAYFCASSPWVERGRHNEQFFGPGTRLTVL.

The J gene is TRBJ2-3, the V gene TRBV4-3, with D uncertain. Germline CDR1 reads LGHNA; CDR2 reads YSLEER. V lost 0 bases and J 3 bases, leaving 10 bases between the germline ends. The CDR3 extends over 15 amino acids. For the CDR3, the DNA is TGCGCCAGCAGCCAAGAGGTCGAGGCGACAGATACGCAGTATTTT. It specifies CASSQEVEATDTQYF.

In its sample, this clonotype was seen many times. The chain uses TRBV7-9 and TRBJ2-3; D gene ambiguous. Trimming left V 1 base short and J 5 bases short, with 13 bases between. CDR1 and CDR2 from the germline V gene are SEHNR and FQNEAQ (reference sequence). This CDR3 is built from 15 residues. For the CDR3, the DNA is TGTGCCAGCAGCTTAGTAAGCGTCATAGGAGATACGCAGTATTTT. It yields the protein CASSLVSVIGDTQYF.

This clonotype was seen many times. This chain uses TRBV7-8 with TRBJ2-5; perhaps D is TRBD1 or TRBD2 (5 bases each). Per germline, CDR1 SGHVS and CDR2 FQNEAQ. The CDR3 is 13 residues long. Trimming removed 2 bases at V and 7 bases at J, with 11 bases between. For the CDR3, the DNA is TGTGCCAGCAGCTTACAAGGGACGGCGACCCAGTACTTC. Translated, it gives CASSLQGTATQYF.

The chain uses TRBV9 and TRBJ2-1; 7 bases are a match to TRBD2. Germline values: CDR1 SGDLS, CDR2 YYNGEE. The V segment lost 3 bases and the J segment 4 bases; nucleotides outside the gene matches: 10. The CDR3 runs 16 residues. CDR3 bases: TGTGCCAGCAGCGAGGGGACTATCGGCCCTTACAATGAGCAGTTCTTC. The encoded protein is CASSEGTIGPYNEQFF.

This clonotype was seen repeatedly, ten times or more. The chain is built from TRBV4-3 and TRBJ2-5; D is unclear. CDR1 and CDR2 from the germline V gene are LGHNA and YSLEER. Trimming stripped 0 bases from V and 4 bases from J, with 15 bases between. The CDR3 is 16 residues long. DNA of the CDR3: TGCGCCAGCAGCCAAGAAGGAACGCGTCCGGCAGAGACCCAGTACTTC. Its translation is CASSQEGTRPAETQYF.

This clonotype was observed at least ten times. This chain links TRBV29-1 with TRBJ2-7; D is possibly TRBD1 or TRBD2 (5 bases each). The germline V gene has CDR1 SQVTM and CDR2 ANQGSEA. Trimming pared 3 bases from V and 5 bases from J, leaving 14 bases between. The CDR3 covers 13 residues. The CDR3: CSVDGTHANEQYF. The CDR3 nucleotides read TGCAGCGTTGACGGGACCCATGCTAACGAGCAGTACTTC.

This clonotype was counted at least ten times. This rearrangement joins TRBV12-3 or TRBV12-4 to TRBJ1-1; possible D gene TRBD1, 5 bases. The CDR3 runs 13 residues. The V gene lost 5 bases and the J gene lost 4 bases, with 11 bases spanning the gap. The CDR3 here is CASSLGLFTEAFF. CDR3 bases: TGTGCCAGCAGTCTGGGACTGTTCACTGAAGCTTTCTTT.